This record concerns one T cell receptor beta chain sequence. Its target antigen remains unknown. Base qualities are not at hand, and no much larger clone is one base apart. These data belong to a study of T cell responses to AZD1222 COVID-19 vaccine (dated by TCRdb to the early 2020s). Describing the broader study: AZD1222 recipients with second doses at about 4 weeks or about 12 weeks were pooled, because spike-specific TCR depth and breadth did not differ between schedules. A total of 240 or so trial participants underwent TCR sequencing, of whom 207 had received two doses of AZD1222 and about 25 had received two doses of the MenACWY control vaccine. Enrollment into the trials was organized by age into subgroups of 18-55, 56-69 and 70-plus years, and those subgroups contained approximately 150, 30 and 60 TCR-sequenced participants, respectively.

The time point label, as the study defines it: baseline before first vaccination. Vaccinee samples were obtained from the UK trials COV001 and COV002, which included a single-blind randomized controlled phase 2/3 trial of AZD1222 (ChAdOx1 nCoV-19) in healthy adults. For TCRbeta chain sequencing, PBMC samples from trial participants were taken at day 0 and at day 28 after the second dose. The research as a whole found: After two AZD1222 doses, both the breadth and the depth of spike-specific TCRs were significantly higher than at day 0 and than in MenACWY recipients. Because no day 14 peak-response samples were available, repertoires were characterized only after the peak T cell response. Epitopes outside the regions mutated in the B.1.351 and B.1.1.7 variants were reportedly recognized by nearly half of the unique spike-specific TCRs. Participants were mostly white British and included more females than males, and it was suggested by the authors that clonal diversity may have been underestimated. Conclusions about previously exposed vaccinees are limited, since just six AZD1222 recipients were seropositive for SARS-CoV-2 at baseline. In the small 56-69-year group, the increase in depth fell short of significance, most likely because of low power. Vaccine-associated CD4 TCRs spanned the whole spike protein, with dominant responses in regions 160-218 and 743-854.

The CDR3 regions of human TCRbeta chains were analyzed by immunosequencing. The original methods were these. Repertoire TCRs were checked for matches against a reference library of SARS-CoV-2-specific TCRs that had been generated using the MIRA antigen-specificity platform. Breadth meant the fraction of unique TCRs that were SARS-CoV-2-associated, whereas depth meant the fraction of total T cells that were SARS-CoV-2-associated. Using the MIRA data, every spike-specific TCR was mapped to the spike region that the TCR reacted to and assigned to either a CD4 or a CD8 class. Log10-transformed breadth and depth values were compared by one-way ANOVA with Sidak's multiple comparisons tests. TCRdb took this table from immuneACCESS and kept in-frame rearrangements with V and J called. Such tables lack part of the clones; where checked against another copy, unresolved V genes explain under half of the gap, and the rest is unexplained. Clone size and the V and J calls come from that table; the DNA yielded D and trimming. Within this sample are 65,000 to 85,000 clones, with around 80% of them counted one time only. The ten most abundant clones make up around 20% of the sample.

Germline trimming amounts to 5 bases on V and 3 bases on J, with 6 as the count of junction bases outside the gene matches. The CDR1 and CDR2 encoded by the germline V gene are SGHTA and FQGNSA. CDR3 length: 15 amino acids, cysteine to phenylalanine. The sequence is cut down to CDR3 DNA, 45 bases in frame from base 1. This clonotype was obtained from an adult in good health. Here the chain combines TRBV7-2 and TRBJ2-7; 11 bases in between match TRBD2. Specimen: peripheral blood, collected on day 0 of AZD1222 vaccination. The bases read TGTGCCAGCAGCGAGGGACTAGCGGACGACTACGAGCAGTACTTC. This sequence encodes CASSEGLADDYEQYF.